The 9 T cell receptor beta chains reported below all come from one sample, sequenced in a study of T cell repertoires and HLA-DP antigens. Their cognate antigens are unknown. Assay used: immunoSEQ multiplex PCR; TCRdb lists only in-frame clones, some missing. The data show roughly 73,000 clones, about four fifths seen once. The specimen sequenced was CD4+ T cells from PBMCs. The receptor set was obtained from a man between 60 and 70 years old in good health and CMV-seronegative.

The table lists this clone with a few counts. The chain joins TRBV11-2 to TRBJ1-5; a weak D match, TRBD1 (5 bases). With 2 bases removed from V and 4 bases from J, the gap between germline ends came to 9 bases. The CDR3 sequence is 14 residues long. Germline CDR1 reads SGHAT; CDR2 reads FQNNGV. CDR3 nucleotides: TGTGCCAGCAGCTTATCTGGGGGGAATCAGCCCCAGCATTTT. Amino acids: CASSLSGGNQPQHF.

This chain uses TRBV2 with TRBJ2-7; D may be TRBD1 (5 bases). V lost 6 bases and J lost 3, with 36 bases in between. The CDR3 is 21 amino acids. CDR1 and CDR2 from the germline V gene are SNHLY and FYNNEI. The CDR3 here is CASSTLSDGANPTLEDYEQYF. CDR3 nucleotides: TGTGCCAGCAGCACCCTTTCCGATGGGGCCAACCCCACCCTTGAAGACTACGAGCAGTACTTC.

The rearrangement uses TRBV6-1 and TRBJ1-2, with D possibly TRBD1 on 5 matching bases. Trimming left V 7 bases short and J 5 bases short, with 17 bases between. This CDR3 has 14 residues. Germline V gene sequence: CDR1 MNHNS, CDR2 SASEGT. The CDR3, as DNA: TGTGCCAGCATCCGGCAGGGTGGGCGATATGGCTACACCTTC. Its translation: CASIRQGGRYGYTF.

A single count supports this clone. The J gene is TRBJ2-1, the V gene TRBV11-2; 7 nucleotides match TRBD2. The germline gives CDR1 SGHAT, CDR2 FQNNGV. V lost 5 bases and J lost 2; bases outside the gene matches: 3. The CDR3 sequence is 14 residues long. CDR3 residues: CASSPSGAYNEQFF. CDR3 DNA: TGTGCCAGCAGCCCGAGCGGGGCCTACAATGAGCAGTTCTTC.

J is TRBJ2-5 and V is TRBV5-4; a weak D match, TRBD1 (5 bases). The CDR3 has 16 residues. The V gene lost 2 bases and the J gene lost 9 bases, with 23 bases spanning the gap. Germline V gives CDR1 SGHNT, CDR2 YYREEE (reference sequence). The CDR3 spells CASSLTGSRALGAQYF. DNA of the CDR3: TGTGCCAGCAGCTTAACCGGGTCCAGGGCCCTTGGGGCCCAGTACTTC.

The V and J genes are TRBV4-2 and TRBJ1-6; 8 bases are shared with TRBD1. CDR3 size: 15 residues. V dropped 5 bases and J dropped 7; count of bases not matched to a gene: 7. Germline CDR1 and CDR2: LGHNA and YNFKEQ. This chain's CDR3 is CASSIHRGENSPLHF. CDR3 in DNA: TGTGCCAGCAGCATCCACAGGGGGGAGAATTCACCCCTCCACTTT.

The rearrangement links TRBV28 to TRBJ1-4; 11 bases agree with TRBD1. Germline V lookup: CDR1 MDHEN, CDR2 SYDVKM. The V gene end was trimmed by 6 bases and the J gene end by 0 bases; junction bases not matched to a gene: 6. The CDR3 is 17 residues long. The CDR3 is CASSPQGQGATNEKLFF. CDR3 sequence (DNA): TGTGCCAGCAGCCCCCAGGGACAGGGGGCAACTAATGAAAAACTGTTTTTT.

This clone was counted a single time. The chain employs TRBV30 and TRBJ2-3; 8 bases map to TRBD1. V lost 0 bases, J lost 5 bases, and 10 bases stayed unmatched. This CDR3 contains 16 residues. The V gene's germline CDR1 is GTSNPN and CDR2 SVGIG (reference sequence). For the CDR3, the DNA is TGTGCCTGGAGTGTACGCAGGGGGCGAGGAGGAGATACGCAGTATTTT. Translation gives CAWSVRRGRGGDTQYF. The complete variable domain, with remaining parts taken from reference TRBV30 and TRBJ2-3, reads SQTIHQWPATLVQPVGSPLSLECTVEGTSNPNLYWYRQAAGRGLQLLFYSVGIGQISSEVPQNLSASRPQDRQFILSSKKLLLSDSGFYLCAWSVRRGRGGDTQYFGPGTRLTVL.

The chain has TRBV27 and TRBJ1-2, with TRBD1 matching over 9 bases. J was trimmed by 2 bases and V by 4 bases; bases with no gene match: 5. Germline values: CDR1 MNHEY, CDR2 SMNVEV (reference sequence). CDR3 length: 15 residues. The CDR3 sequence: CASSWTGAENYGYTF. The CDR3 nucleotides are TGTGCCAGCAGTTGGACAGGGGCGGAGAACTATGGCTACACCTTC.